The sequence of this T cell receptor (beta chain) was determined in a study of blood T cell repertoires in COVID-19. Study overall: COVID-19 samples, acute and convalescent, were from the United States, Italy and Spain. The cDNA or gDNA used as material had been derived from T cells, B-cell-depleted T cells, or PBMCs.

The authors' processing: Amplified reference gene primers provided the basis for estimating nucleated cell counts. Clones were read by immunoSEQ multiplex PCR, and TCRdb kept only the in-frame ones, dropping some. The V and J calls and the clone size are those of that table, but D and trimming were determined from the DNA. The sample has more than 200,000 clones, roughly 83% seen once. Looked up from germline, CDR1 is SNHLY and CDR2 is FYNNEI. This CDR3 has 13 residues. J lost 3 bases, V lost 6 bases, and 4 bases had no gene match. The sample taken for sequencing was peripheral blood. The rearrangement links TRBV2 to TRBJ1-2; 7 bases are shared with TRBD1. This sequence was found in a woman aged 70-85 years with active or convalescent COVID-19. This CDR3 is CASRFGTDYGYTF. CDR3 DNA sequence: TGTGCCAGCAGGTTCGGGACAGACTATGGCTACACCTTC.